These T cell receptor beta chains were read from a single sample in a study of T cell responses to AZD1222 COVID-19 vaccine. Sequenced by immunoSEQ multiplex PCR; TCRdb stores in-frame clones only, minus some. The sample consists of 140,000 to 150,000 clones, about nine tenths of them appearing once. The sample here was peripheral blood, taken on day 0 of MenACWY control vaccination. All receptors derive from an adult in good health. Each CDR3 is given with its conserved first and last residue. Fields, in order: J gene, V gene, CDR3 length, CDR3 protein.

>TRBJ1-3|TRBV5-1|16
CASSLASGSSGNTIYF
>TRBJ1-2|TRBV7-3|13
CASSSQGAHGYTF
>TRBJ2-1|TRBV7-3|14
CASSLTSLNNEQFF
>TRBJ1-6|TRBV9|16
CASSVEGDGYNSPLHF
>TRBJ2-7|TRBV30|13
CAWTRGPIGEQYF
>TRBJ2-1|TRBV19|13
CASSMGTGNEQFF
>TRBJ1-1|TRBV29-1|13
CSAAGGAGTEAFF
>TRBJ1-2|TRBV5-4|13
CASNNGWDTFYTF
>TRBJ1-1|TRBV7-9|14
CASSLEGTGKRAFF
>TRBJ2-1|TRBV6-1|16
CASSALAGTLYNEQFF
>TRBJ1-6|TRBV3-1/TRBV3-2|14
CASSLTDGNSPLHF
>TRBJ2-5|TRBV28|13
CASSPPYEETQYF
>TRBJ2-1|TRBV6-1|14
CASSEIGRVPEQFF
>TRBJ2-3|TRBV29-1|14
CSVTGTGAPDTQYF
>TRBJ1-5|TRBV6-1|16
CASSEARGASNQPQHF
>TRBJ1-5|TRBV13|15
CASSEARAGDQPQHF
>TRBJ2-3|TRBV27|13
CASSLWRTDTQYF
>TRBJ2-5|TRBV5-1|14
CASSLPQIQETQYF
>TRBJ1-1|TRBV18|14
CASSRAGGVTEAFF
>TRBJ2-7|TRBV6-5|13
CATVGGTSYEQYF
>TRBJ2-7|TRBV2|15
CASIFGLESSYEQYF
>TRBJ2-1|TRBV6-1|16
CASSDTGGGSYNEQFF
>TRBJ1-1|TRBV2|14
CASRAGTASPEAFF
>TRBJ2-6|TRBV11-2|14
CASTSWGGANVLTF
>TRBJ2-1|TRBV7-3|17
CASSPIPGTNSYNEQFF
>TRBJ1-2|TRBV4-1|14
CASSHPGQYYGYTF
>TRBJ2-7|TRBV30|13
CAWDRDGTYEQYF
>TRBJ2-7|TRBV30|15
CAWSVVAGGPYEQYF
>TRBJ1-1|TRBV29-1|15
CSVDRSGGINTEAFF